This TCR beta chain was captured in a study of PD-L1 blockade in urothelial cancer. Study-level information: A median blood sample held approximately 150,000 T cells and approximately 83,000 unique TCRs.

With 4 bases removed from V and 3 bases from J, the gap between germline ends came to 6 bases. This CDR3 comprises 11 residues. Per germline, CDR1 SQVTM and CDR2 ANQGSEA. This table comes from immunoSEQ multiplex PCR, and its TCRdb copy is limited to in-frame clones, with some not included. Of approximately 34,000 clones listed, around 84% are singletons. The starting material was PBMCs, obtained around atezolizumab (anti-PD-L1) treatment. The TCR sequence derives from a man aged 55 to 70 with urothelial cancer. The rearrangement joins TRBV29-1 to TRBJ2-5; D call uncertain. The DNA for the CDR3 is TGCAGCGTTGGTCCTAAAGAGACCCAGTACTTC. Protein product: CSVGPKETQYF.